This T cell receptor beta chain was profiled in a study of shared clonotypes between healthy human individuals. TCRdb keeps only in-frame clones here, not all; method: immunoSEQ multiplex PCR. The sample consists of over 2 million clones, 85% to 95% of them appearing once. Regarding the study as a whole: Around 5% was the fraction of naive CD4 clonotypes found shared across several donors.

This clone has just a few counts. Its cognate antigen is unknown. The sequence was obtained from a man younger than 35 in good health. Sample: naive CD4+ T cells sorted from blood. The subset denotes: CD45RA+ positively selected.

In nucleotides, the CDR3 is TGCGCCAGCAGCCACCCCTCGGGGGCCTATGGCTACACCTTC. As protein: CASSHPSGAYGYTF. This chain uses TRBV4-1 with TRBJ1-2; perhaps TRBD1 as D (6 bases). Germline values: CDR1 MGHRA, CDR2 YSYEKL. The CDR3 has 14 amino acids. Trimming pared 3 bases from V and 4 bases from J, leaving 12 bases between.